This entry describes one TCR beta chain. Expressed TCRB transcripts were sequenced, since all the RNA that had been isolated was reverse transcribed. Assay used: immunoSEQ multiplex PCR; TCRdb lists only in-frame clones, some missing. The data hold under 800,000 clones, with around 16% observed a single time. The sample comes from a study of beta chain features in type 1 diabetes. The V end lost 1 base, the J end lost 0 bases, and 10 bases lay between the germline ends. Germline assignment: CDR1 SGHDN and CDR2 FVKESK. The CDR3 has 17 residues. Donors contributed one heparinised blood draw apiece, averaging approximately 100 mL. CD45RO/CCR7/CD25/CD127/CD95/CD27 staining was used to isolate CD4+ naive, central memory, regulatory and stem cell-like memory cells by sorting.

The sequenced sample consisted of naive CD4+ T cells from blood. The J gene is TRBJ2-6, the V gene TRBV14; weak D call: TRBD1 (6 bases). The receptor was isolated from a man younger than 30 in good health. In DNA form, the CDR3 reads TGTGCCAGCAGCCAAGCCGGACAGCTCTCTGGGGCCAACGTCCTGACTTTC. Translating it yields CASSQAGQLSGANVLTF.